This section outlines one TCR beta chain sequence together with its context. This sample was taken from a study of T cells in Graves' hyperthyroidism and ophthalmopathy. V was shortened by 0 bases and J by 1 base, with 12 bases between the two germline ends. The CDR3 sequence is 16 residues long. The germline V gene encodes CDR1 LGHDT and CDR2 YNNKEL (reference sequence). It was RNA transcripts that yielded the amplified TCR beta CDR3 regions. TCR CDR3 regions were first amplified by RT-PCR with HTBI primers. Each CDR3 protein gets one entry after TCRdb re-called the multiplex PCR reads with MiXCR. Here the sample spans fewer than 800,000 distinct CDR3 sequences, less than 20% being singletons.

The receptor's source is a man aged 18 to 30 with Graves' hyperthyroidism. J is TRBJ2-5 and V is TRBV3-1, with a possible D match to TRBD2 (5 bases). Sequencing was carried out using blood. CDR3 DNA sequence: TGTGCCAGCAGCCAAGATCGGGGTTCTCTCCAAGAGACCCAGTACTTC. Translation: CASSQDRGSLQETQYF.